These 2 T cell receptor beta chains originate from one sample sequenced in a study of OX40 agonist ivuxolimab in advanced cancers. Clones were read by immunoSEQ multiplex PCR, and TCRdb kept only the in-frame ones, dropping some. This sample has about 83,000 clones, with 88% found just once. Specimen: CD4+ or CD8+ T cells sorted from blood, collected in a trial of the OX40 agonist ivuxolimab. The receptors come from an adult with an advanced solid tumor such as melanoma, head and neck, liver or kidney cancer.

This chain links TRBV2 with TRBJ1-1; a weak D match, TRBD1 (5 bases). The V gene's germline CDR1 is SNHLY and CDR2 FYNNEI. Trimming left V 2 bases short and J 4 bases short, with 8 bases between. The CDR3 consists of 13 residues. CDR3 DNA sequence: TGTGCCAGCAGTGAAATGAGGGGCACTGAAGCTTTCTTT. This gives the protein CASSEMRGTEAFF.

A single count supports this clone. The V and J genes are TRBV25-1 and TRBJ2-2; TRBD1 aligns across 9 bases. V trimming: 8 bases; J trimming: 0 bases; junction bases outside the gene matches: 1. The germline V gene has CDR1 MGHDK and CDR2 SYGVNS. This CDR3 contains 14 residues. The CDR3 sequence is CASGDRANTGELFF. The CDR3 coding sequence is TGTGCCAGCGGGGACAGGGCGAACACCGGGGAGCTGTTTTTT.